This T cell receptor beta chain stems from a study of early T cells in non-severe SARS-CoV-2 infection. Study summary: Sequencing targeted bulk RNA from unsorted whole blood, leaving chains unpaired.

This clonotype was observed a handful of times. The antigen is unknown. MiXCR, applied by TCRdb to the 5' RACE reads, yields one record per CDR3 protein. This table has tens of thousands of distinct CDR3 sequences, about 4.3% appearing once. The junction had 10 bases not matched to a gene; V was cut back by 2 bases and J by 10 bases. Germline values: CDR1 SGHRS, CDR2 YFSETQ. The length of the CDR3 is 15 residues. Broader study findings: VDJdb matching skewed toward anti-spike CD8 responses, missing private and CD4 specificities.

The TCR was taken from an adult who was a healthcare worker with PCR-confirmed SARS-CoV-2 infection or an uninfected control (not recorded which). Material for sequencing was whole blood. The V call is TRBV5-1, the J call TRBJ2-3, with TRBD2 identical over 10 bases. The CDR3 loop is CASSFTSGALDPQYF. CDR3 coding DNA: TGCGCCAGCAGCTTTACTAGCGGGGCCCTCGACCCGCAGTATTTT.